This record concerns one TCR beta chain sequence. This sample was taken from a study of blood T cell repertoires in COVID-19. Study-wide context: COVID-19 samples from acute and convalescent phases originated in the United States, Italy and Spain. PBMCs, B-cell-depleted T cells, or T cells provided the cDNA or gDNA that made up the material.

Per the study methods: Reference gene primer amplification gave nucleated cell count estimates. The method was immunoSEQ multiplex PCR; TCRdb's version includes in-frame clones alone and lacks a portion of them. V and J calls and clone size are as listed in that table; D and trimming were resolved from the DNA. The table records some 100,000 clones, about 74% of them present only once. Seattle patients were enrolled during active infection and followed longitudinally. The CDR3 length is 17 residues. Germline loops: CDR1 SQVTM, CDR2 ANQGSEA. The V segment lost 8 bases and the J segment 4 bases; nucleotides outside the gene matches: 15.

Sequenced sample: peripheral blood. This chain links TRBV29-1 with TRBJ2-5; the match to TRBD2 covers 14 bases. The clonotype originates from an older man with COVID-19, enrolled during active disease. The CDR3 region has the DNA TGCAGCCTTGCCGGGACTAGCGGGAGTGTGTTGATAGAGACCCAGTACTTC. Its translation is CSLAGTSGSVLIETQYF.